A selection of T cell receptor beta chains follows, all from one sample in a study of STAT5B mutations in CD4+ large granular lymphocyte leukemia. Method: immunoSEQ multiplex PCR; TCRdb's copy keeps in-frame clones and lacks some. The data hold around 33,000 clones, with roughly 65% observed a single time. Sequencing input: CD4+ T cells from blood buffy coats. The receptors stem from a human donor in good health. The CDR3 runs from the conserved cysteine through the conserved F or W. The D gene is left open where the match is weak. Only some rows state a clone size, as once, few, many or a class for expanded clones.

V gene,clone size,D gene,J gene,CDR3 DNA,CDR3 protein
TRBV7-6,-,-,TRBJ2-7,TGTGCCAGCAGCTTGGGGGGTTCAGGGGTTGAAGAGCAGTACTTC,CASSLGGSGVEEQYF
TRBV15,few,-,TRBJ2-2,TGTGCCACCAGCAGAGATCTTCCAGGTCGGACCGGGGAGCTGTTTTTT,CATSRDLPGRTGELFF
TRBV4-2,-,-,TRBJ1-1,TGTGCCAGCAGCCAAGACGTCGGGGCTGAAGCTTTCTTT,CASSQDVGAEAFF
TRBV7-8,-,TRBD1,TRBJ1-3,TGTGCCAGCAGCCACAGGGGGCTCGGAAACACCATATATTTT,CASSHRGLGNTIYF
TRBV20-1,-,-,TRBJ2-5,TGCAGTGCTCGGGACGGAGAGACCCAGTACTTC,CSARDGETQYF
TRBV6-5,once,TRBD1,TRBJ2-5,TGTGCCAGCAGGAGGACAGGGAAAGAGACCCAGTACTTC,CASRRTGKETQYF
TRBV4-3,-,-,TRBJ2-7,TGCGCCAGCAGCCAAGACCTCAGGGTTGTCCCCTACGAGCAGTACTTC,CASSQDLRVVPYEQYF
TRBV5-6,-,-,TRBJ2-7,TGTGCCAGCAGCTTGAGCCGGATATACGAGCAGTACTTC,CASSLSRIYEQYF
TRBV7-2,-,TRBD2,TRBJ2-1,TGTGCCAGCAGCTTAGCTGGGTGGAGCGGGGGGGCCTACAATGAGCAGTTCTTC,CASSLAGWSGGAYNEQFF
TRBV30,-,-,TRBJ1-6,TGTGCCTGGAGTGAACAGAATAATTCACCCCTCCACTTT,CAWSEQNNSPLHF
TRBV5-1,-,TRBD1,TRBJ1-1,TGCGCCAGCAGCTTGACAGGGGGCAACACTGAAGCTTTCTTT,CASSLTGGNTEAFF
TRBV6-5,few,-,TRBJ1-2,TGTGCCAGCAGGGGGGATGGCTACACCTTC,CASRGDGYTF
TRBV12-5,-,TRBD2,TRBJ2-3,TGTGCTAGTGGTTTGCCGGCCCCTACTAGCGGGGGCACAGATACGCAGTATTTT,CASGLPAPTSGGTDTQYF
TRBV7-2,-,TRBD2,TRBJ2-1,TGTGCCAGCAGCACGACTAGCGGGGGGCGGAACAATGAGCAGTTCTTC,CASSTTSGGRNNEQFF
TRBV25-1,-,-,TRBJ2-5,TGTGCCAGCAGTGATACTAGCCGGTACCAAGAGACCCAGTACTTC,CASSDTSRYQETQYF
TRBV6-6,-,-,TRBJ1-2,TGTGCCAGCACCGCCCGGGACGGACTCAACTATGGCTACACCTTC,CASTARDGLNYGYTF
TRBV18,-,-,TRBJ1-4,TGTGCCAGCTCACCAAGGACGCCCGGAAATGAAAAACTGTTTTTT,CASSPRTPGNEKLFF
TRBV4-3,-,TRBD1,TRBJ2-3,TGCGCCAGCAGCCAGGGACAGGGGGCATACACAGATACGCAGTATTTT,CASSQGQGAYTDTQYF
TRBV10-3,-,-,TRBJ2-5,TGTGCCATCAGTGAGTCCGCCGGGTTAAGGGAGACCCAGTACTTC,CAISESAGLRETQYF
TRBV15,-,-,TRBJ1-6,TGTGCCACCAGTGTAGAGAGCTCCTATAATTCACCCCTCCACTTT,CATSVESSYNSPLHF
TRBV10-3,-,-,TRBJ1-5,TGTGCCATCAGTGAGGCAGGAGTTGGGAATCAGCCCCAGCATTTT,CAISEAGVGNQPQHF
TRBV18,-,-,TRBJ1-2,TGTGCCAGCTCGCCCTCAGCAGGGGCAGCCCTTACCTTC,CASSPSAGAALTF
TRBV18,few,-,TRBJ1-5,TGTGCCAGCTCACCTCAAAGCAATCAGCCCCAGCATTTT,CASSPQSNQPQHF
TRBV9,once,-,TRBJ2-1,TGTGCCAGCAGCGTAAGGGGGATGAGAAATGAGCAGTTCTTC,CASSVRGMRNEQFF
TRBV15,-,-,TRBJ2-1,TGTGCCACCAGCAGGGGACTTGACAATGAGCAGTTCTTC,CATSRGLDNEQFF
TRBV7-8,-,-,TRBJ1-1,TGTGCCAGCAGCTCGCTAGGACAGAGGAACACTGAAGCTTTCTTT,CASSSLGQRNTEAFF
TRBV5-4,-,-,TRBJ1-1,TGTGCCAGCAGCTTCGCAGGGGCGATGAACACTGAAGCTTTCTTT,CASSFAGAMNTEAFF
TRBV19,-,-,TRBJ1-5,TGTGCCAGTAGTAGAGGATGGGAACAGCCCCAGCATTTT,CASSRGWEQPQHF
TRBV29-1,-,-,TRBJ2-5,TGCAGCGTTGAACTCGGGTTATGGGAGACCCAGTACTTC,CSVELGLWETQYF
TRBV18,-,-,TRBJ1-2,TGTGCCAGCTCACTTGCCGCCGGGTACTATGGCTACACCTTC,CASSLAAGYYGYTF
TRBV6-5,-,-,TRBJ2-7,TGTGCCAGCAGTTCACTTCCGGGACACGGGGCCTACGAGCAGTACTTC,CASSSLPGHGAYEQYF
TRBV13,-,-,TRBJ1-2,TGTGCCAGCAGCTCCCTTGGGTCCGGCCGATATGGCTACACCTTC,CASSSLGSGRYGYTF
TRBV19,-,-,TRBJ1-5,TGTGCCAGTAGTATTGAAGACGGGAATCAGCCCCAGCATTTT,CASSIEDGNQPQHF
TRBV29-1,-,-,TRBJ2-1,TGCAGCGTTGGGACTTCCGTCTGGAATGAGCAGTTCTTC,CSVGTSVWNEQFF
TRBV19,-,-,TRBJ1-6,TGTGCCAGTTCCGGGCAGAATTCACCCCTCCACTTT,CASSGQNSPLHF
TRBV25-1,-,-,TRBJ2-5,TGTGCCAGCAGTGAAGATGGGACCCAGTACTTC,CASSEDGTQYF
TRBV30,-,-,TRBJ2-2,TGTGCCTGGAGTGTACTCCAGGGTTTAGGGATTGGCGGGGAGCTGTTTTTT,CAWSVLQGLGIGGELFF
TRBV6-5,-,TRBD1,TRBJ1-2,TGTGCCAGCAGGACAGGGCGGATCTATGGCTACACCTTC,CASRTGRIYGYTF
TRBV14,-,-,TRBJ2-5,TGTGCCAGCAGCCAAGCTTTGTCCAGGGCCGTAGAGACCCAGTACTTC,CASSQALSRAVETQYF
TRBV7-9,-,-,TRBJ2-1,TGTGCCAGCAGCTTAGGACCTTCCGCGGGCCCAGTGGGGAATGAGCAGTTCTTC,CASSLGPSAGPVGNEQFF
TRBV29-1,-,TRBD1,TRBJ2-3,TGCAGCGTCGCCTCCGGGACAGACGTCACAGATACGCAGTATTTT,CSVASGTDVTDTQYF
TRBV7-9,few,-,TRBJ1-1,TGTGCCGGCGCGGGGGATGGGAACACTGAAGCTTTCTTT,CAGAGDGNTEAFF
TRBV5-5,-,-,TRBJ2-3,TGTGCCAGCAGCTTGGCCGAAACAGATACGCAGTATTTT,CASSLAETDTQYF
TRBV5-1,-,-,TRBJ1-3,TGCGCCAGCAGCTTGGAACAGTCTGGAAACACCATATATTTT,CASSLEQSGNTIYF
TRBV27,-,-,TRBJ1-2,TGTGCCAGCAGTTTAAGGCCTTTTCCCCCTTCCTACACCTTC,CASSLRPFPPSYTF
TRBV19,-,-,TRBJ2-5,TGTGCCTGCTCGGCTACTGGGCTAGCCCGAGAGACCCAGTACTTC,CACSATGLARETQYF
TRBV5-1,-,-,TRBJ2-1,TGCGCCAGCAGCTTGGGACCCCGATCCTATGAGCAGTTCTTC,CASSLGPRSYEQFF
TRBV11-2,few,-,TRBJ1-6,TGTGCCAGCAGCTTAGGGGGGATTTCACCCCTCCACTTT,CASSLGGISPLHF
TRBV5-5,-,-,TRBJ2-1,TGTGCCAGCAGCCGCCCCGTCAATGAGCAGTTCTTC,CASSRPVNEQFF
TRBV2,-,-,TRBJ1-5,TGTGCCAGCAGTCTAGGGTTCAGCAATCAGCCCCAGCATTTT,CASSLGFSNQPQHF
TRBV10-3,-,-,TRBJ1-6,TGTGCCATCAGTCCTCTCAATGATTCACCCCTCCACTTT,CAISPLNDSPLHF
TRBV7-9,-,TRBD1,TRBJ1-5,TGTGCCAGCAGCTTAGGAGGGGGCGGGAATAGCAATCAGCCCCAGCATTTT,CASSLGGGGNSNQPQHF